Below, 10 T cell receptor beta chains from the same sample are listed, as sequenced in a study of type 1 and type 2 diabetes patients. Genomic DNA was the PCR template. Amplification of the beta chain CDR3 used 30 forward and 13 reverse multiplex primers. TCRdb reprocessed the multiplex PCR reads via MiXCR and lists one record per CDR3 protein. The sample has around 300,000 distinct CDR3 sequences; over 45% are singletons. The specimen was peripheral blood mononuclear cells (PBMCs). Receptors were obtained from a man aged 18 to 29 with type 2 diabetes.

This clonotype was observed a handful of times. This rearrangement joins TRBV7-2 to TRBJ2-5, with D possibly being TRBD1 (6 bases). Germline CDR1 reads SGHTA; CDR2 reads FQGNSA. The CDR3 is 13 amino acids. V dropped 1 base and J dropped 9 bases, with 12 bases sitting between them. The CDR3 DNA follows: TGTGCCAGCAGCTTAGGGGCAGGGGCGTCCCAGTACTTC. Translated: CASSLGAGASQYF.

This clonotype is judged medium-sized. This chain connects TRBV2 to TRBJ1-2; a weak D match, TRBD1 (5 bases). CDR1 is SNHLY and CDR2 is FYNNEI in the germline V gene. The CDR3 is made up of 15 amino acids. Trimming removed 3 bases at V and 3 bases at J, with 14 bases between. The CDR3 DNA reads TGTGCCAGCAGTGATTGGGGGGGGGAACACTATGGCTACACCTTC. It translates to CASSDWGGEHYGYTF.

The gene calls are TRBV15 and TRBJ2-1, with TRBD1 matching over 9 bases. This CDR3 region has 15 residues. With 3 bases clipped from V and 5 bases from J, the junction kept 5 bases outside the gene matches. Germline CDR1 reads LNHNV; CDR2 reads YYDKDF (reference sequence). CDR3: CATSRDRGRDNEQFF. CDR3 nucleotides: TGTGCCACCAGCAGGGACAGGGGACGGGACAATGAGCAGTTCTTC. The complete variable domain, with remaining parts taken from reference TRBV15 and TRBJ2-1, reads DAMVIQNPRYQVTQFGKPVTLSCSQTLNHNVMYWYQQKSSQAPKLLFHYYDKDFNNEADTPDNFQSRRPNTSFCFLDIRSPGLGDTAMYLCATSRDRGRDNEQFFGPGTRLTVL.

This clonotype was detected only a few times. V is TRBV7-4 and J is TRBJ2-5; D is unclear. Trimming removed 4 bases at V and 2 bases at J, with 8 bases between. Germline V gives CDR1 SGHVT, CDR2 SQSDAQ. This CDR3 has 13 residues. CDR3 residues: CASSYGVQETQYF. The DNA for the CDR3 is TGTGCCAGCAGCTACGGAGTTCAAGAGACCCAGTACTTC.

This chain connects TRBV3-1 to TRBJ2-5; D is possibly TRBD2 (5 bases). Germline loops: CDR1 LGHDT, CDR2 YNNKEL (reference sequence). The CDR3 sequence is 14 residues long. V lost 6 bases and J 3 bases, leaving 14 bases between the germline ends. The CDR3 region is CASRLALGEETQYF. As DNA, the CDR3 is TGTGCCAGCAGATTAGCGTTGGGCGAAGAGACCCAGTACTTC.

V usage is TRBV7-8 and J usage is TRBJ2-7; a possible D gene is TRBD1 (6 bases). The V end was cut by 4 bases, the J end by 2 bases, with 12 bases between. The CDR3 has 14 amino acids. CDR1 and CDR2 from the germline V gene are SGHVS and FQNEAQ. The CDR3 DNA is TGTGCCAGCAGCTCTGGACAGCAACCCTACGAGCAGTACTTC. Translating gives CASSSGQQPYEQYF.

V and J are TRBV6-5 and TRBJ1-2; 7 bases align to TRBD1. Germline-derived CDR1 and CDR2 are MNHEY and SVGAGI. The V and J ends lost 0 bases and 3 bases, in that order; junction bases with no gene match: 4. The CDR3 consists of 15 residues. CDR3 residues: CASSYSKGGDYGYTF. The CDR3 DNA follows: TGTGCCAGCAGTTACTCGAAAGGGGGCGACTATGGCTACACCTTC.

The CDR3 protein is CASSLRQGFTQETQYF. For the CDR3, the DNA is TGTGCCAGCAGCCTCCGACAGGGCTTTACCCAAGAGACCCAGTACTTC. The V and J genes are TRBV14 and TRBJ2-5; 7 nucleotides line up with TRBD1. Germline values: CDR1 SGHDN, CDR2 FVKESK. The length of the CDR3 is 16 residues. Germline trimming cut 4 bases from V and 1 base from J; bases unmatched to any gene: 9.

The chain combines TRBV19 with TRBJ2-1; 8 nucleotides align to TRBD1. Trimming cost V 3 bases and J 7 bases; bases outside gene matches: 8. Germline V gene data show CDR1 as LNHDA and CDR2 as SQIVND (reference sequence). This CDR3 contains 15 residues. Here the CDR3 reads CASSITAGGLNEQFF. DNA of the CDR3: TGTGCCAGTAGTATTACGGCAGGGGGCTTAAATGAGCAGTTCTTC.

J is TRBJ1-2 and V is TRBV19; possibly TRBD1 for D (5 bases). V lost 9 bases and J lost 4, with 27 bases in between. This CDR3 contains 17 residues. Germline-derived CDR1 and CDR2 are LNHDA and SQIVND (reference sequence). CDR3 protein: CASRQGDSGRHIYGYTF. The CDR3 DNA sequence: TGTGCCAGCAGACAAGGGGATTCGGGCCGACATATCTATGGCTACACCTTC.